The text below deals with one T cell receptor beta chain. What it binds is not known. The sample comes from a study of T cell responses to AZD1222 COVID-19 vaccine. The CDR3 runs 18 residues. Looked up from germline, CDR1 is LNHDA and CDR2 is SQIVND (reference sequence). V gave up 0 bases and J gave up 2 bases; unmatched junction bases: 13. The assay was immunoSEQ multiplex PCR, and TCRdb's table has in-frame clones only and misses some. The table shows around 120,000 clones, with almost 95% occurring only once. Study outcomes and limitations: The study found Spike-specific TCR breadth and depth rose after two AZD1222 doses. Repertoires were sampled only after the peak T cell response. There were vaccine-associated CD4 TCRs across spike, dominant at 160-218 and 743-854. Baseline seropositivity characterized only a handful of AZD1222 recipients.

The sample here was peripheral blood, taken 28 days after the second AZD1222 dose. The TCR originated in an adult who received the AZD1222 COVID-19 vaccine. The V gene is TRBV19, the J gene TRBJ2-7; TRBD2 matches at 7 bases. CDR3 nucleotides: TGTGCCAGTAGTATAGATCACGCTGACGCGGGAGCCCCCTACGAGCAGTACTTC. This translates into CASSIDHADAGAPYEQYF.